These 10 T cell receptor beta chains came from one sample sequenced in a study of cytomegalovirus exposure and HLA in healthy donors. It was with 60 Vbeta and 13 Jbeta primers that the PCR ran. TCRdb keeps only in-frame clones here, not all; method: immunoSEQ multiplex PCR. The sample consists of 150,000 to 200,000 clones, over 75% of them appearing once. The sample was PBMCs. Receptors originate from a woman aged 25 to 45 in good health and CMV-seronegative.

The rearrangement uses TRBV5-1 and TRBJ2-5; D ambiguous. Germline V gene lookup returns CDR1 SGHRS and CDR2 YFSETQ. The V gene lost 3 bases and the J gene lost 3 bases, with 12 bases spanning the gap. The CDR3 consists of 14 residues. The CDR3 DNA sequence: TGCGCCAGCAGCTCCGGGTCACTCAAAGAGACCCAGTACTTC. This codes for CASSSGSLKETQYF.

On this clone: This sample includes further DNA sequences coding for the same CDR3. This rearrangement joins TRBV18 to TRBJ2-7, with TRBD1 matching over 7 bases. Per the germline V gene, CDR1 is KGHSH and CDR2 is LQKENI. The CDR3 sequence is 14 residues long. V dropped 6 bases and J dropped 3; count of bases not matched to a gene: 8. The CDR3 DNA follows: TGTGCCAGCTCCCCTCCGGGACAGAGCTACGAGCAGTACTTC. This gives the protein CASSPPGQSYEQYF. Filled out from reference TRBV18 and TRBJ2-7, the complete variable domain reads NAGVMQNPRHLVRRRGQEARLRCSPMKGHSHVYWYRQLPEEGLKFMVYLQKENIIDESGMPKERFSAEFPKEGPSILRIQQVVRGDSAAYFCASSPPGQSYEQYFGPGTRLTVT.

CDR3 residues: CASSILGQPLYGYTF. CDR3 DNA sequence: TGTGCCAGCAGCATATTAGGACAGCCCCTCTATGGCTACACCTTC. The rearrangement uses TRBV5-6 and TRBJ1-2; D might be TRBD1 (6 bases). Per germline, CDR1 SGHDT and CDR2 YYEEEE. The CDR3 loop spans 15 amino acids. V lost 4 bases to trimming and J lost 4 bases, with 17 bases between them. The full variable domain, its missing parts supplied by reference TRBV5-6 and TRBJ1-2, is DAGVTQSPTHLIKTRGQQVTLRCSPKSGHDTVSWYQQALGQGPQFIFQYYEEEERQRGNFPDRFSGHQFPNYSSELNVNALLLGDSALYLCASSILGQPLYGYTFGSGTRLTVV.

The gene calls are TRBV14 and TRBJ1-1; 8 bases fit TRBD1. The CDR3 spans 17 residues. Germline assignment: CDR1 SGHDN and CDR2 FVKESK. V shed 0 bases, J shed 5 bases, and the junction held 11 bases outside the gene matches. For the CDR3, the DNA is TGTGCCAGCAGCCAAGATCTTTCAGGGGGCTTCGGGACTGAAGCTTTCTTT. Encoded protein: CASSQDLSGGFGTEAFF.

The chain uses TRBV5-1 and TRBJ2-3; D perhaps matches TRBD2 (7 bases). Germline CDR1 SGHRS, CDR2 YFSETQ. Trimming cost V 0 bases and J 4 bases, with 12 bases left between them. The length of the CDR3 is 15 residues. CDR3 loop: CASSLGGGRSDTQYF. In nucleotides, the CDR3 is TGCGCCAGCAGCTTGGGGGGGGGCAGATCAGATACGCAGTATTTT.

The chain is built from TRBV10-1 and TRBJ1-4; tentative D call: TRBD1 (6 bases). Germline-derived CDR1 and CDR2 are WNHNN and SYGVQD (reference sequence). The germline V and J ends were trimmed by 2 bases and 8 bases, with 15 bases remaining between them. The CDR3 covers 15 residues. The CDR3 nucleotides are TGCGCCAGCAGTGAGACGACAGGTCAAAGGGAAAAACTGTTTTTT. It is translated as CASSETTGQREKLFF.

This clone occurred a few times. The chain employs TRBV12-5 and TRBJ1-5; D is perhaps TRBD1 (6 bases). The CDR3 consists of 17 residues. V was cut by 1 base and J by 4 bases, with 17 bases left in between. CDR1 is LGHNT, CDR2 FRNRAP, per germline. The CDR3 region has the DNA TGTGCTAGTGGTTTGGGGTCGAGCAGGGGAGGGAATCAGCCCCAGCATTTT. Translating it yields CASGLGSSRGGNQPQHF. Full variable domain (outside the CDR3, taken from reference TRBV12-5 and TRBJ1-5): DARVTQTPRHKVTEMGQEVTMRCQPILGHNTVFWYRQTMMQGLELLAYFRNRAPLDDSGMPKDRFSAEMPDATLATLKIQPSEPRDSAVYFCASGLGSSRGGNQPQHFGDGTRLSIL.

This clone was observed a few times. V is TRBV7-9 and J is TRBJ2-7; 10 nucleotides align to TRBD1. J lost 0 bases, V lost 3 bases, and 11 bases had no gene match. Germline CDR1 and CDR2: SEHNR and FQNEAQ (reference sequence). The CDR3 spans 18 residues. CDR3 nucleotide sequence: TGTGCCAGCAGCTTCCTGCCCTCCGGGACAGGGGTCTCCTACGAGCAGTACTTC. The encoded protein is CASSFLPSGTGVSYEQYF.

The chain is built from TRBV4-2 and TRBJ2-3, with 7 bases matching TRBD1. This CDR3 has 16 residues. V lost 0 bases, J lost 1 base, and 4 bases stayed unmatched. The germline V gene encodes CDR1 LGHNA and CDR2 YNFKEQ. CDR3 bases: TGTGCCAGCAGCCAAGATCAAGGGGGCCGCACAGATACGCAGTATTTT. This translates into CASSQDQGGRTDTQYF.

This clone has a handful of counts. In DNA, the CDR3 is TGTGCCAGCAGCCGCGGGACCAACTTGCGGACTGAAGCTTTCTTT. Amino acids: CASSRGTNLRTEAFF. The rearrangement uses TRBV5-5 and TRBJ1-1; D may be TRBD1 (5 bases). Germline CDR1 and CDR2: SGHKS and YYEKEE (reference sequence). V was cut by 4 bases and J by 5 bases, with 18 bases left in between. CDR3 length: 15 amino acids.